These T cell receptor beta chains were read from a single sample in a study of identical twins. TCRdb analysed the 5' RACE reads with MiXCR anew, one entry per CDR3 protein. The sample yields around 490,000 distinct CDR3 sequences, approximately 14% seen once. Another study also made use of these data, one on yellow fever vaccine responses in identical twins.

Source material: CD4+ T cells sorted from blood. The receptors come from a young woman in good health. Each CDR3 is given without its conserved first and last residue. Clone size is given for some rows only: seen once, a few or many times, or a class if the clone is expanded.

TRBJ2-2	few	TRBV10-3	AISDGATGELF
TRBJ2-1	many	TRBV6-2/TRBV6-3	ASSQGKQF
TRBJ1-3	NA	TRBV9	ASSVGISGNTIY
TRBJ2-3	few	TRBV20-1	SARGAGGADTQY
TRBJ1-3	NA	TRBV10-3	AISDETGSGNTIY
TRBJ2-3	NA	TRBV20-1	SARTWTLDTQY
TRBJ1-1	NA	TRBV24-1	ATSAGGRWQMNTEAF
TRBJ2-1	NA	TRBV6-2/TRBV6-3	ASSSPGLAGHYNEQF
TRBJ2-3	few	TRBV6-1	ASFGTGGNADTQY
TRBJ2-1	few	TRBV3-1	ASSQGQLIYNEQF
TRBJ1-1	few	TRBV5-1	ASSPHAVGANTEAF